This TCR beta chain was recorded in a study of cytomegalovirus exposure and HLA in healthy donors. General study points: In vitro checks showed that a few CMV-associated chains really do target CMV antigens.

CDR3 size: 12 residues. Germline values: CDR1 KGHSH, CDR2 LQKENI. Trimming cost V 3 bases and J 7 bases, with 9 bases left between them. In the case of this clone: The target antigen is unknown.

Clones were read by immunoSEQ multiplex PCR, and TCRdb kept only the in-frame ones, dropping some. The table records roughly 120,000 clones, more than 75% of them present only once. The V gene is TRBV18, the J gene TRBJ1-1; no clear D gene. Sequencing was done on a sample of PBMCs. This TCR came from a woman aged 18-29 years in good health and CMV-seropositive. CDR3 loop: CASSPGRFEAFF. As DNA, the CDR3 is TGTGCCAGCTCACCGGGGAGGTTTGAAGCTTTCTTT.